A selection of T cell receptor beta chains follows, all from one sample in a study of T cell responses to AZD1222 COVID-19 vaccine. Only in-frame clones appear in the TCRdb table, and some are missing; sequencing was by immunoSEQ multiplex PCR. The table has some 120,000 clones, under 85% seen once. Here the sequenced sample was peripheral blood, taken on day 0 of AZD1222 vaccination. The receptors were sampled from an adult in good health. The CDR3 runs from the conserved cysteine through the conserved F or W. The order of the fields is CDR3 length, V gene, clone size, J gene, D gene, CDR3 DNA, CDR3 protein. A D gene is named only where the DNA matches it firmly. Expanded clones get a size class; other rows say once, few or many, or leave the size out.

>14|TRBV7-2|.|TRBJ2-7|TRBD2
TGTGCCAGCAGTTACTCGCGGGGGACCTACGAGCAGTACTTC
CASSYSRGTYEQYF
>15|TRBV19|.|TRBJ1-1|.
TGTGCCAGTAGTATGCCCATTCGGATGAACACTGAAGCTTTCTTT
CASSMPIRMNTEAFF
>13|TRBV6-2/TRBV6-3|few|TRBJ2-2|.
TGTGCCAGCAGCAACGCGGGAACCGGGGAGCTGTTTTTT
CASSNAGTGELFF
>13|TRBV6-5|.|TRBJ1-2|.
TGTGCCAGCAGTTACTGGGCCGATGACGGCTACACCTTC
CASSYWADDGYTF
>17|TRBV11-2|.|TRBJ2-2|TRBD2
TGTGCCAGCAGCTTAAACCTTGGCGGGGGGAACACCGGGGAGCTGTTTTTT
CASSLNLGGGNTGELFF
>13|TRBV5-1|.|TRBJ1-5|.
TGCGCCAGCAGCTCAAAGGGAGGTCAGCCCCAGCATTTT
CASSSKGGQPQHF
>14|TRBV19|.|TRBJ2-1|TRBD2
TGTGCCAGTAGTATGCTAGCGGGGGGCGGTGAGCAGTTCTTC
CASSMLAGGGEQFF
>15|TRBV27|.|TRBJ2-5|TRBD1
TGTGCCAGCAGTTTATCACGGACAGGGAAAGAGACCCAGTACTTC
CASSLSRTGKETQYF
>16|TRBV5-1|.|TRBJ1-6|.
TGCGCCAGCAGCTTGACCGGGACGGTGAAGAATTCACCCCTCCACTTT
CASSLTGTVKNSPLHF
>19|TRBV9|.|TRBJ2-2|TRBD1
TGTGCCAGCAGCCAGAGACCAGGGGGCCAAACCTCCCGAGCCGGGGAGCTGTTTTTT
CASSQRPGGQTSRAGELFF
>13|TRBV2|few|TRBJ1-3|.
TGTGCCAGCATAGAAGACGCTGGAAACACCATATATTTT
CASIEDAGNTIYF
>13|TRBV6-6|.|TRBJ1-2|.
TGTGCCAGCAGTTACTCCGAGGGCTCTGGTTTCCACTTC
CASSYSEGSGFHF
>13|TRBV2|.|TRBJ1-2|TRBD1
TGTGCCAGCAGTGAATCAGGGGGGTTCGGCTACACCTTC
CASSESGGFGYTF
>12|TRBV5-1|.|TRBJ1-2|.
TGCGCCAGCAGCGATGGGGTCCATGGCTACACCTTC
CASSDGVHGYTF
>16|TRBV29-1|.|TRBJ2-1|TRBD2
TGCAGCGTTCGGATTGGGACTAGCGGGGGCCTCGAGGAGCAGTTCTTC
CSVRIGTSGGLEEQFF
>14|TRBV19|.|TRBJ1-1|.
TGTGCCAGTAGTATAGACGGGGTGAACACTGAAGCTTTCTTT
CASSIDGVNTEAFF
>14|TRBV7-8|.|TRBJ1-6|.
TGTGCCAGCAGCTACCGCGGGATGGGCTCACCCCTCCACTTT
CASSYRGMGSPLHF
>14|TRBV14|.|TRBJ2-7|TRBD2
TGTGCCAGCAGCCAAGCTAGCGGGGGCTACGAGCAGTACTTC
CASSQASGGYEQYF
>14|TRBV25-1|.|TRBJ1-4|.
TGTGCCAGCAGTGAATCCCTGGGTAATGAAAAACTGTTTTTT
CASSESLGNEKLFF
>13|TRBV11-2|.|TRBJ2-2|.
TGTGCCAGCAGCTTAGTTAGGACCGGGGAGCTGTTTTTT
CASSLVRTGELFF
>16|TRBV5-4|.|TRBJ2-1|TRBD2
TGTGCCAGCAGCTTGGGATTTCCTAGCGGGGGGGCTGCGCAGTTCTTC
CASSLGFPSGGAAQFF
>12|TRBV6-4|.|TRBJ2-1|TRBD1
TGTGCCAGCCAACAGGGGGCTGGTGAGCAGTTCTTC
CASQQGAGEQFF
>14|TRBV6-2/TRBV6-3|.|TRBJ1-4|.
TGTGCCAGCAGTTACCGCATGGCCCCGTGGGATTTGGCTTTT
CASSYRMAPWDLAF
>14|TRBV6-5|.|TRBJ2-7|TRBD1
TGTGCCAGCAACCCGGGACAGGGGGCTTGGGAGCAGTACTTC
CASNPGQGAWEQYF
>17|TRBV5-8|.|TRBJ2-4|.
TGTGCCAGCAGCTTTCCGGGGATAACCGTAGCCAAAAACATTCAGTACTTC
CASSFPGITVAKNIQYF
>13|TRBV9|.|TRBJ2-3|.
TGTGCCAGCAGCGTAGGAACGGCAGATACGCAGTATTTT
CASSVGTADTQYF
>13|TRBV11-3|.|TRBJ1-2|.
TGTGCCAGCAGCTTAGGGCCTAACTATGGCTACACCTTC
CASSLGPNYGYTF
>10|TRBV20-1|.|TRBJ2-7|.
TGCAGTGCCACGAGCGGGGAGCAGTACTTC
CSATSGEQYF
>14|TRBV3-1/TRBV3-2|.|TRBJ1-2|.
TGTGCCAGCAGGGGGGGGCCCCTGCTCTATGGCTACACCTTC
CASRGGPLLYGYTF